Presented here are 6 T cell receptor beta chains from one specimen sequenced in a study of identical twins. One entry per CDR3 protein, called by TCRdb with MiXCR from the 5' RACE reads. The data contain roughly 1.6 million distinct CDR3 sequences, about 32% of them seen just once; the ten biggest clones take up 0.25% to 0.3%. Sequencing used cord blood. These TCRs come from a newborn girl in good health.

The CDR3 here is CSARVKVEYF. In nucleotides, the CDR3 is TGCAGTGCTAGAGTAAAGGTGGAGTACTTC. J is TRBJ2-5 and V is TRBV20-1; no firm D call. The germline V gene encodes CDR1 DFQATT and CDR2 SNEGSKA (reference sequence). This CDR3 is built from 10 residues. Trimming left V 1 base short and J 12 bases short, with 9 bases between.

This clonotype was seen at least ten times. In DNA form, the CDR3 reads TGCAGCGTCCCCGGGACATTTCCTACTGCCTACAATGAGCAGTTCTTC. Its translation: CSVPGTFPTAYNEQFF. J is TRBJ2-1 and V is TRBV29-1, with D perhaps TRBD1 (6 bases). The CDR3 is 16 residues long. Germline CDR1 is SQVTM and CDR2 is ANQGSEA. The V and J ends lost 6 bases and 2 bases respectively, with 20 bases between them.

The chain carries TRBV12-3 or TRBV12-4 and TRBJ2-1, with D unresolved. Trimming stripped 8 bases from V and 13 bases from J, with 21 bases between. The CDR3 totals 13 residues. The CDR3 DNA sequence: TGTGCCAGCGCCCCCGTCGGCCAAGAGACCCAGTTCTTC. It is translated as CASAPVGQETQFF.

Concerning this clonotype itself: At one end, the junction sequence differs from germline, possibly due to a read error. This rearrangement joins TRBV4-1 to TRBJ2-3; TRBD1 might be the D (5 bases). Germline V gene lookup returns CDR1 MGHRA and CDR2 YSYEKL. The CDR3 contains 19 residues. The CDR3 sequence is CASSQVTVGLVPRGDTQYF. CDR3 nucleotide sequence: TGTGCCAGCAGCCAAGTAACGGTCGGGCTCGTACCTAGGGGAGATACGCAGTATTTT.

The chain has TRBV28 and TRBJ2-1; TRBD1 might be the D (6 bases). CDR1 MDHEN and CDR2 SYDVKM come from the germline V gene. This CDR3 comprises 14 residues. Trimming removed 6 bases at V and 4 bases at J, with 13 bases between. The CDR3 DNA is TGTGCCAGCAGACCCTTCGACAGGTACAATGAGCAGTTCTTC. Encoded protein: CASRPFDRYNEQFF.

This clonotype has just a few counts. The chain has TRBV6-6 and TRBJ1-5; D is unresolved. The V end was cut by 0 bases, the J end by 3 bases, with 12 bases between. The CDR3 length is 16 residues. CDR1 MNHNY and CDR2 SVGAGI come from the germline V gene (reference sequence). Here the CDR3 DNA reads TGTGCCAGCAGTTACTCGACCCGGGATCCCAATCAGCCCCAGCATTTT. This translates into CASSYSTRDPNQPQHF.